These T cell receptor beta chains were read from a single sample in a study of cytomegalovirus exposure and HLA in healthy donors. Here immunoSEQ multiplex PCR was the method, and the copy in TCRdb shows in-frame clones only, minus some. The sample contains about 71,000 clones, 70% of which appear only once. The sequencing sample was made of PBMCs. The receptor set was obtained from a woman aged 50 to 60 in good health and CMV-seropositive. CDR3s include the opening cysteine and the closing phenylalanine or tryptophan. D genes are given only for firm matches. Part of the rows lack a size; the others show once, few, many or a class for expanded clones.

D gene	V gene	clone size	J gene	CDR3 DNA	CDR3 protein
.	TRBV10-3	.	TRBJ2-5	TGTGCCATCAAGGAGAGCGGGTCCCAAGAGACCCAGTACTTC	CAIKESGSQETQYF
.	TRBV6-7	.	TRBJ1-5	TGTGCCAGCAGTTACGAGCCCCCCACGAGCAATCAGCCCCAGCATTTT	CASSYEPPTSNQPQHF
TRBD1	TRBV9	.	TRBJ2-1	TGTGCCAGCAGCGCACAAGAGGACAGGCCGTACAATGAGCAGTTCTTC	CASSAQEDRPYNEQFF
TRBD1	TRBV7-6	.	TRBJ2-7	TGTGCCAGCAGCCGGGACAGAGCCTACGAGCAGTACTTC	CASSRDRAYEQYF
TRBD1	TRBV28	.	TRBJ2-2	TGTGCCAGCAGTTTAGCCACAGGGGGCACCGGGGAGCTGTTTTTT	CASSLATGGTGELFF
TRBD1	TRBV18	.	TRBJ1-1	TGTGCCAGCTCATCCCAGGGGGTTGAAGCTTTCTTT	CASSSQGVEAFF
TRBD1	TRBV29-1	few	TRBJ1-1	TGCAGCGTTGGTAGGGGGACAGGGGGGATGAACACTGAAGCTTTCTTT	CSVGRGTGGMNTEAFF
TRBD2	TRBV11-2	.	TRBJ2-3	TGTGCCAGCAGCTTATGGCCGGGGGGGGACATAGATACGCAGTATTTT	CASSLWPGGDIDTQYF
.	TRBV6-5	few	TRBJ2-5	TGTGCCAGCAGGCCTCGGAGGGGGCCCCAAGAGACCCAGTACTTC	CASRPRRGPQETQYF
.	TRBV2	few	TRBJ1-3	TGTGCCAGCAGTGACGGACTCTCTGGAAACACCATATATTTT	CASSDGLSGNTIYF
TRBD2	TRBV13	.	TRBJ2-3	TGTGCCAGCAGCGTCGGGGGGGGGCGGACAGATACGCAGTATTTT	CASSVGGGRTDTQYF
TRBD2	TRBV7-3	.	TRBJ2-7	TGTGCCAGCAGTCCTAGCGGGACTTACGAGCAGTACTTC	CASSPSGTYEQYF
.	TRBV7-9	few	TRBJ2-1	TGTGCCAGCAGCCAGGGGGGCTACTACAATGAGCAGTTCTTC	CASSQGGYYNEQFF
.	TRBV25-1	few	TRBJ1-1	TGTGCCAGCAGTGACCAGGGGACCGTTGAAGCTTTCTTT	CASSDQGTVEAFF
TRBD2	TRBV5-1	.	TRBJ2-5	TGCGCCAGCAGCTCAAGCGGGGGGGCCGAGACCCAGTACTTC	CASSSSGGAETQYF
.	TRBV7-9	.	TRBJ2-7	TGTGCCAGCACCGGGTCAGACTACGAGCAGTACTTC	CASTGSDYEQYF
TRBD2	TRBV5-1	.	TRBJ2-5	TGCGCCAGCAGCTTGGGAGCTAGCGGGGCCCAAGAGACCCAGTACTTC	CASSLGASGAQETQYF
TRBD1	TRBV5-5	.	TRBJ2-7	TGTGCCAGCAGCTTTGTCGGACAGGGGTATAACGAGCAGTACTTC	CASSFVGQGYNEQYF
.	TRBV28	.	TRBJ1-3	TGTGCCAGCAGTTTCCAGGCCCTCTCTGGAAACACCATATATTTT	CASSFQALSGNTIYF
TRBD1	TRBV10-3	.	TRBJ1-2	TGTGCCATCAGTGAGTCGACGAGGGGGCGAATGGACTATGGCTACACCTTC	CAISESTRGRMDYGYTF
TRBD2	TRBV5-1	.	TRBJ2-7	TGCGCCAGCAGCTTAAGCGGGGGGGCCTACGAGCAGTACTTC	CASSLSGGAYEQYF
TRBD1	TRBV9	once	TRBJ2-1	TGTGCCAGCAGCGTAGGGCTAGCAGGGGGTGAGCAGTTCTTC	CASSVGLAGGEQFF
.	TRBV28	.	TRBJ1-5	TGTGCCAGCAGTTTACCGACAGGAAATCAGCCCCAGCATTTT	CASSLPTGNQPQHF
TRBD2	TRBV6-6	.	TRBJ2-7	TGTGCCAGCAGGCCGGGACTAGCGAGATACTCCTACGAGCAGTACTTC	CASRPGLARYSYEQYF
TRBD2	TRBV10-2	.	TRBJ2-5	TGCGCCAGCAGACTAGCGGCTCTACAAGAGACCCAGTACTTC	CASRLAALQETQYF
.	TRBV7-9	.	TRBJ2-3	TGTGCCAGCCATGGGGGGGCCACAGATACGCAGTATTTT	CASHGGATDTQYF
TRBD1	TRBV5-6	.	TRBJ1-1	TGTGCCAGCAGCTTAAAGGGACAGGGGAACACTGAAGCTTTCTTT	CASSLKGQGNTEAFF
TRBD1	TRBV19	.	TRBJ2-7	TGTGCCAGTAGTGCCACAGGGGGCGGGTACGAGCAGTACTTC	CASSATGGGYEQYF
TRBD1	TRBV11-2	.	TRBJ1-2	TGTGCCAGCAGCTTATCCCCGACAGGGTTCTATGGCTACACCTTC	CASSLSPTGFYGYTF
TRBD2	TRBV5-6	.	TRBJ2-7	TGTGCCAGCAGAACCGGGACTAGCGGCTTCTACGAGCAGTACTTC	CASRTGTSGFYEQYF
TRBD2	TRBV7-9	once	TRBJ2-1	TGTGCCAGCAGCCCCATAGCGGGAGATGTAGAGCAGTTCTTC	CASSPIAGDVEQFF
.	TRBV6-5	.	TRBJ1-3	TGTGCCAGCAGTAGACAGTCTGGAAACACCATATATTTT	CASSRQSGNTIYF
.	TRBV6-1	few	TRBJ1-2	TGTGCCAGCAGTGACGGCCGTGGGCCGGGGGATGGCTACACCTTC	CASSDGRGPGDGYTF
TRBD1	TRBV5-6	.	TRBJ1-6	TGTGCCAGCAGAAGACAGGGACGGAATTCGCCCCTCCACTTT	CASRRQGRNSPLHF
TRBD2	TRBV13	few	TRBJ2-1	TGTGCCAGCAGCCTTAGACTAGCGGGGACACTTATGGATGAGCAGTTCTTC	CASSLRLAGTLMDEQFF
.	TRBV9	.	TRBJ2-2	TGTGCCAGCAGCGTAGATGTTGGCGGGTGGACCGGGGAGCTGTTTTTT	CASSVDVGGWTGELFF
TRBD1	TRBV19	few	TRBJ1-5	TGTGCCAGTAGTTTCCCGGGACAGTCGTACCGCAATCAGCCCCAGCATTTT	CASSFPGQSYRNQPQHF
.	TRBV11-1	.	TRBJ2-7	TGTGCCAGCAGCCTCAACCAGGGGGGCTCAGAAACCTACGAGCAGTACTTC	CASSLNQGGSETYEQYF
TRBD2	TRBV7-2	.	TRBJ2-7	TGTGCCAGCAGTTTCAAGAGGACTAGCGGGGGGCTATACTACGAGCAGTACTTC	CASSFKRTSGGLYYEQYF
TRBD1	TRBV11-2	.	TRBJ2-2	TGTGCCAGCAGCTACAGGACAGGGAACACCGGGGAGCTGTTTTTT	CASSYRTGNTGELFF
.	TRBV19	.	TRBJ1-1	TGTGCCAGTAGTCCCCTCGGACACAACACTGAAGCTTTCTTT	CASSPLGHNTEAFF
.	TRBV7-9	once	TRBJ1-2	TGTGCCAGCAGCTTAGAGCCGGAGACCTATGGCTACACCTTC	CASSLEPETYGYTF
.	TRBV27	.	TRBJ2-5	TGTGCCAGCAGTTTCGCTAGCGAAGAGACCCAGTACTTC	CASSFASEETQYF
TRBD2	TRBV6-5	.	TRBJ2-3	TGTACCAGCAGTTACGGCGGCGGGAGGGCCGTAGATACGCAGTATTTT	CTSSYGGGRAVDTQYF
TRBD1	TRBV15	once	TRBJ1-1	TGTGCCACCAGCAGGAGGACAGGGGACACTGAAGCTTTCTTT	CATSRRTGDTEAFF
TRBD1	TRBV28	once	TRBJ2-7	TGTGCCAGCTTCGACGTCAGGGGGACAGTCTACGAGCAGTACTTC	CASFDVRGTVYEQYF
TRBD2	TRBV2	.	TRBJ2-1	TGTGCCAGCAGTGAAGGGGGGGGACTAGCGTACAATGAGCAGTTCTTC	CASSEGGGLAYNEQFF
TRBD2	TRBV7-8	.	TRBJ2-3	TGTGCCAGCAGCCCAGCTAGCGGGGGTAGCACAGATACGCAGTATTTT	CASSPASGGSTDTQYF
TRBD1	TRBV28	.	TRBJ1-5	TGTGCCAGCAGTTTATTGGGTAGGGGACAGGGGAATCAGCCCCAGCATTTT	CASSLLGRGQGNQPQHF
TRBD1	TRBV11-2	.	TRBJ1-5	TGTGCCAGCAGCCCTGGGACAGGGGAGAATCAGCCCCAGCATTTT	CASSPGTGENQPQHF
TRBD2	TRBV7-2	.	TRBJ2-3	TGTGCCAGCAGCCCCCTAGCGGAAGCCACAGATACGCAGTATTTT	CASSPLAEATDTQYF
TRBD1	TRBV7-9	.	TRBJ2-7	TGTGCCAGCAGCTCTGCAGGGGGCGCGGTCTACGAGCAGTACTTC	CASSSAGGAVYEQYF
TRBD1	TRBV7-2	.	TRBJ1-5	TGTGCCAGCAGCTTAGGGACAGGGGTGGGTGACAATCAGCCCCAGCATTTT	CASSLGTGVGDNQPQHF
.	TRBV7-8	few	TRBJ2-7	TGTGCCAGCAGCTTAGTACCCCAGGGAGGTAATTACGAGCAGTACTTC	CASSLVPQGGNYEQYF